The T cell receptor (beta chain) under discussion was sequenced for a study of CD8 T cells in Susac syndrome. Across the whole study: Patients with Susac syndrome were therapy-naive, treated with corticosteroids, or treated with intravenous immunoglobulin alone when blood was collected.

Negative isolation was applied to CD8+ and CD4+ T cells, and FACS enrichment was applied to TEMRA cells. Study outcomes and limitations: In Susac syndrome, CD8+ expansion was highest in TEMRA and active disease.

An input of 0.5 to 1 ug of RNA was subjected to reverse transcription using random hexamers. TCRdb reanalysed the immunoSEQ multiplex PCR reads using MiXCR and keeps one entry per CDR3 protein. The table shows some 130,000 distinct CDR3 sequences, with just under 95% occurring only once. Germline V gene lookup returns CDR1 SGHDN and CDR2 FVKESK. The CDR3 runs 12 residues. Trimming shortened V by 7 bases and J by 8 bases, and 14 bases separated the two germline ends. A remark on this clonotype: Its antigen is not identified.

The chain employs TRBV14 and TRBJ1-2; perhaps TRBD1 as D (5 bases). The sample taken for sequencing was CD8+ T cells from PBMCs. The sequence was collected from a human donor with Susac syndrome. The CDR3 here is CASNLGGFGYTF. Written as DNA, the CDR3 is TGTGCCAGCAACCTCGGGGGTTTCGGCTACACCTTC.